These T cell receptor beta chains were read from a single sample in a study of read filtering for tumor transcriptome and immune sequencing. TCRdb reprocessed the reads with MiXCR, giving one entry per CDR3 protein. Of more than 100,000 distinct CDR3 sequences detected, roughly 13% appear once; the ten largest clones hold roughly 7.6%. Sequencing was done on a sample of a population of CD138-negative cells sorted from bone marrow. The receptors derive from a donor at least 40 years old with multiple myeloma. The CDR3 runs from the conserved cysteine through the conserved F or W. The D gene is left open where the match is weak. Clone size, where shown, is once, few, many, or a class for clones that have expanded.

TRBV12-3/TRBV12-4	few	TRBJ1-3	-	CANHPGGPGRNTIYF	TGTGCCAACCACCCGGGGGGGCCGGGGAGAAACACCATATATTTT
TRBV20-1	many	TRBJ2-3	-	CSARRDGVTDTQYF	TGCAGTGCTAGGAGGGACGGGGTTACAGATACGCAGTATTTT
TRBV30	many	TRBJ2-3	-	CAWSDIPGNGWDTQYF	TGTGCCTGGAGCGATATCCCGGGGAATGGATGGGATACGCAGTATTTT
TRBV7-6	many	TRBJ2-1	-	CASSLEWDSYNEQFF	TGTGCCAGCAGCTTAGAGTGGGACTCCTACAATGAGCAGTTCTTC
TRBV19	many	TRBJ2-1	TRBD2	CASSAGTSVIVDNEQFF	TGTGCCAGTAGTGCCGGGACTAGCGTGATCGTTGACAATGAGCAGTTCTTC
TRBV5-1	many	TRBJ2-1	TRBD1	CASSIGTGQYNEQFF	TGCGCCAGCAGCATCGGGACAGGACAGTACAATGAGCAGTTCTTC
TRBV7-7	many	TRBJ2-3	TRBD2	CASSLRLAGFRSTDTQYF	TGTGCCAGCAGCTTAAGACTAGCGGGGTTTCGGAGCACAGATACGCAGTATTTT
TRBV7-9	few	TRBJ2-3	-	CASSLRSSISTDTQYF	TGTGCCAGCAGCCTACGGAGCTCGATCAGCACAGATACGCAGTATTTT
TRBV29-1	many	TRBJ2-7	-	CSVEAGPTYEQYF	TGCAGCGTTGAAGCAGGTCCTACCTACGAGCAGTACTTC
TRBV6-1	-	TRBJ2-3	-	CASSSGRTDTQYF	TGTGCCAGCAGTAGCGGCCGCACAGATACGCAGTATTTT
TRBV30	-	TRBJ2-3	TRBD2	CAWSVYGRTQYF	TGTGCCTGGAGTGTATACGGGAGGACGCAGTATTTT
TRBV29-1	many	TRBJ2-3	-	CSVDEPGTDTQYF	TGCAGCGTGGACGAGCCGGGCACAGATACGCAGTATTTT
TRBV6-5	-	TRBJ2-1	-	CASSAPSIGEQFF	TGTGCCAGCAGTGCCCCGTCCATAGGAGAGCAGTTCTTC
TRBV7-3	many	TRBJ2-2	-	CASSLTFGETGELFF	TGTGCCAGCAGCTTAACGTTCGGGGAGACCGGGGAGCTGTTTTTT
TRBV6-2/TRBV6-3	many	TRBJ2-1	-	CASAPDRYNEQFF	TGTGCCAGCGCCCCCGATCGGTACAATGAGCAGTTCTTC